This T cell receptor beta chain was sequenced for a study of cytomegalovirus exposure and HLA in healthy donors. Whole-study findings and limits: It was found in a later analysis that first-cohort TCR clusters tended to co-occur in the 130 or so validation repertoires. For most TCR sequences rarity was the rule, although some public TCRs occurred in many donors.

The method was immunoSEQ multiplex PCR; TCRdb's version includes in-frame clones alone and lacks a portion of them. This sample yields approximately 240,000 clones, of which over 80% are seen a single time; approximately 0.99% belongs to the top ten. Germline V CDR1 and CDR2: SGHAT, FQNNGV. This CDR3 spans 16 amino acids. Trimming removed 2 bases at V and 2 bases at J, with 15 bases between. Points on this clone: The target antigen is unknown.

The source is a woman aged 18-29 years in good health and CMV-seronegative. Source material: PBMCs. The rearrangement uses TRBV11-2 and TRBJ2-5; D is unclear. The CDR3 DNA sequence: TGTGCCAGCAGCTTAAATCCGCTCCAGGTACAAGAGACCCAGTACTTC. Amino acid sequence: CASSLNPLQVQETQYF.